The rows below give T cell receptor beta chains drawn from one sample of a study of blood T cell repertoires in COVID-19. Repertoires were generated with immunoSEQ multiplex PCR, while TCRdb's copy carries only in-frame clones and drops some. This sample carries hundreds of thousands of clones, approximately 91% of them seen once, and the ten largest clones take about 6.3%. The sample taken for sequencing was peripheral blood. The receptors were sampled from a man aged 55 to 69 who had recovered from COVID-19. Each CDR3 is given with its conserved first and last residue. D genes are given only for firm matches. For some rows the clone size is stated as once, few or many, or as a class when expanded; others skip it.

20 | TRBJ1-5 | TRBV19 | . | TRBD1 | TGTGCCAGTAGTATATCCCCAGGACAGGGGGCGCTTAAGGGCAATCAGCCCCAGCATTTT | CASSISPGQGALKGNQPQHF
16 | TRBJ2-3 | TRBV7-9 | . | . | TGTGCCAGCAGCTTAGCCGTACAATCCCCCACAGATACGCAGTATTTT | CASSLAVQSPTDTQYF
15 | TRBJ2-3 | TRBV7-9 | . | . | TGTGCCAGCAGCTTTGGGGAGGTGGCCACAGATACGCAGTATTTT | CASSFGEVATDTQYF
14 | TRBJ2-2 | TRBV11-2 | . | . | TGTGCCAGCAGCCTTGGGCCCAACACCGGGGAGCTGTTTTTT | CASSLGPNTGELFF
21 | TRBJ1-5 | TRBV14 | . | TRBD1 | TGTGCCAGCAGCCCCCGACAGGGAAAAGTGAGGCTTGGACAGAAGAGGCAGCCCCAGCATTTT | CASSPRQGKVRLGQKRQPQHF
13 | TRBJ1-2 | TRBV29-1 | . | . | TGCAGCGTTGCTCACAGTTCGAACTATGGCTACACCTTC | CSVAHSSNYGYTF
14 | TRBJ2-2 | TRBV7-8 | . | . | TGTGCCGGATCGCGGGTAGGGTCTCCCGGGGAGCTGTTTTTT | CAGSRVGSPGELFF
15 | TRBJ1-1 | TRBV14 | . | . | TGTGCCAGCAGCCAATTTTTAGGGGTGAACACTGAAGCTTTCTTT | CASSQFLGVNTEAFF
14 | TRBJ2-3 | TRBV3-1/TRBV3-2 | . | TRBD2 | TGTGCCAGCAGCCTTAGCGGGAGCACAGATACGCAGTATTTT | CASSLSGSTDTQYF
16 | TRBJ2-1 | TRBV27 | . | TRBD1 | TGTGCCAGCAACCCGGGACAGGGCAGAGTCTGGGATGAGCAGTTCTTC | CASNPGQGRVWDEQFF
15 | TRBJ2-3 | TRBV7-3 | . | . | TGTGCCAGCAGCTTATTCTACGGGAGCACAGATACGCAGTATTTT | CASSLFYGSTDTQYF
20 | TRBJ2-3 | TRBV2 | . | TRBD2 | TGTGCCAGCAGTCTACGTTTTCGGTTGACTAGCTCAATCCCCCAGGATACGCAGTATTTT | CASSLRFRLTSSIPQDTQYF
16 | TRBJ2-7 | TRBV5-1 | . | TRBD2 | TGCGCCAGCAGCTTGGCACCGGGCCTAGCGGACTACGAGCAGTACTTC | CASSLAPGLADYEQYF
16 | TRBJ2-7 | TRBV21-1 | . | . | TGTGCCAGCAGCGAGGGGGTGAGGGTCAAAGTATACGAGCAGTACTTC | CASSEGVRVKVYEQYF
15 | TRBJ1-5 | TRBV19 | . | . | TGTGCCAGTAGTACCAGGGAGCAGGGGCGTCAGCCCCAGCATTTT | CASSTREQGRQPQHF
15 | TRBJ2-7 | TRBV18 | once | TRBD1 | TGTGCCAGCTCACAAACAGGGGGCGCAAGGTACGAGCAGTACTTC | CASSQTGGARYEQYF
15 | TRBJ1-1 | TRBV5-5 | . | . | TGTGCCAGCACTCCGCGAGGGCAGGGGAGCTCTGAAGCTTTCTTT | CASTPRGQGSSEAFF
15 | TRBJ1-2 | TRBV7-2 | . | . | TGTGCCAGCAGCCCCGGGACATCTATGAACTATGGCTACACCTTC | CASSPGTSMNYGYTF
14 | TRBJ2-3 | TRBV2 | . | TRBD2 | TGTGCCAGCAGGGTGAGCGGGAGCCGAGATACGCAGTATTTT | CASRVSGSRDTQYF
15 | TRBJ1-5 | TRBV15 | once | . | TGTGCCACCAGCACCAGGGGTCACGGGAATCAGCCCCAGCATTTT | CATSTRGHGNQPQHF
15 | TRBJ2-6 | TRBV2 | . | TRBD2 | TGTGCCAGCAGGGTAGCGGGACGGCAAGCCAACGTCCTGACTTTC | CASRVAGRQANVLTF
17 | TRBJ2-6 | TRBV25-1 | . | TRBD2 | TGTGCCAGCAGTGAATATCGGGAGGGCCCTGGGGCCAACGTCCTGACTTTC | CASSEYREGPGANVLTF
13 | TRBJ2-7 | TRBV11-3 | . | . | TGTGCCAGCAGCCCTCGTCAGTCCTACGAGCAGTACTTC | CASSPRQSYEQYF
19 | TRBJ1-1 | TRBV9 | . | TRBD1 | TGTGCCAGCAGCGTAGGGGCAGGGGGCCACGACGCAGCTTACACTGAAGCTTTCTTT | CASSVGAGGHDAAYTEAFF
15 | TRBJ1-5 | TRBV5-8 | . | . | TGTGCCAGCAGCTTGGGTCCGGGGGTCAGGCAGCCCCAGCATTTT | CASSLGPGVRQPQHF
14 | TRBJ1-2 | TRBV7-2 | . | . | TGTGCCAGCAGCTTAGATAGTTTGTCGTATGGCTACACCTTC | CASSLDSLSYGYTF
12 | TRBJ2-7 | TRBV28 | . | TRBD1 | TGTGCAACGACGGGACAGGCCTACGAGCAGTACTTC | CATTGQAYEQYF
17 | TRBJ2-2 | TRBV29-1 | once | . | TGCAGCGTTGGGAGACCGGGACAAAGGGGTAACACCGGGGAGCTGTTTTTT | CSVGRPGQRGNTGELFF
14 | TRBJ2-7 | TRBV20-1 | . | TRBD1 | TGCAGTGCTAGTCCCGGGACAGGGTCCTACGAGCAGTACTTC | CSASPGTGSYEQYF
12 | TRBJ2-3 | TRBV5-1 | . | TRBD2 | TGCGCCAGCAGTTACGACGGGAGGACGCAGTATTTT | CASSYDGRTQYF
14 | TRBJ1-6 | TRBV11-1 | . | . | TGTGCCAGCAGCTTATCCGACACGGCATCACCCCTCCACTTT | CASSLSDTASPLHF
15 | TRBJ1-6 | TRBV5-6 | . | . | TGTGCCAGCAGCTTGGGGCAGGTTTATAATTCACCCCTCCACTTT | CASSLGQVYNSPLHF